These T cell receptor beta chains were read from a single sample in a study of CD8 T cells in ankylosing spondylitis. TCRdb redid the calling of the 5' RACE reads with MiXCR, one entry per CDR3 protein. This sample has about 27,000 distinct CDR3 sequences, with 7.9% found just once. Sequencing was carried out using blood. These receptors were obtained from a male donor with ankylosing spondylitis or in good health (not recorded which). Both conserved end residues are part of each CDR3. Each record gives: J gene, clone size, D gene, CDR3 length, V gene, CDR3 DNA, CDR3 protein. D genes are given only for firm matches. For some rows the clone size is stated as once, few or many, or as a class when expanded; others skip it.

j_gene: TRBJ2-7
abundance: few
d_gene: NA
len: 14
v_gene: TRBV6-6
CDR3nt: TGTGCCAGCAGACCTTGGGGCACCTCCTACGAGCAGTACTTC
CDR3aa: CASRPWGTSYEQYF

j_gene: TRBJ2-1
abundance: NA
d_gene: TRBD1
len: 13
v_gene: TRBV24-1
CDR3nt: TGTGCCACCGGCGGACAGGGGTTGTTTGAGCAGTTCTTC
CDR3aa: CATGGQGLFEQFF

j_gene: TRBJ2-1
abundance: many
d_gene: NA
len: 16
v_gene: TRBV4-1
CDR3nt: TGCGCCAGCAGCCGAGAAGGTGAGGGCTTCTACAATGAGCAGTTCTTC
CDR3aa: CASSREGEGFYNEQFF

j_gene: TRBJ2-3
abundance: NA
d_gene: NA
len: 14
v_gene: TRBV7-3
CDR3nt: TGTGCCAGCAGCCCCGGACATTCCACAGATACGCAGTATTTT
CDR3aa: CASSPGHSTDTQYF

j_gene: TRBJ2-7
abundance: NA
d_gene: NA
len: 15
v_gene: TRBV6-1
CDR3nt: TGTGCCAGCAGTTACCGGGACATCCTTTTCTACGAGCAGTACTTC
CDR3aa: CASSYRDILFYEQYF

j_gene: TRBJ2-2
abundance: few
d_gene: TRBD2
len: 15
v_gene: TRBV5-1
CDR3nt: TGCGCCAGCAGCTTGGCTAGCGGGAGGACCGGGGAGCTGTTTTTT
CDR3aa: CASSLASGRTGELFF

j_gene: TRBJ2-5
abundance: many
d_gene: NA
len: 16
v_gene: TRBV20-1
CDR3nt: TGCAGTGCTAGAGATCCGCCGGGCGGGCTTCAAGAGACCCAGTACTTC
CDR3aa: CSARDPPGGLQETQYF

j_gene: TRBJ2-1
abundance: NA
d_gene: NA
len: 16
v_gene: TRBV3-2
CDR3nt: TGTGCCAGCAGCCAAGAAGTAGCGGGAGGGCCTCATGAGCAGTTCTTC
CDR3aa: CASSQEVAGGPHEQFF

j_gene: TRBJ2-1
abundance: NA
d_gene: TRBD2
len: 16
v_gene: TRBV12-3/TRBV12-4
CDR3nt: TGTGCCAGCATCCTAGGGGTAGCGGGAGGGCGGAATGAGCAGTTCTTC
CDR3aa: CASILGVAGGRNEQFF

j_gene: TRBJ2-1
abundance: NA
d_gene: NA
len: 12
v_gene: TRBV28
CDR3nt: TGTGCCAGCAGTTTGATTGGGTATGAGCAGTTCTTC
CDR3aa: CASSLIGYEQFF

j_gene: TRBJ2-1
abundance: few
d_gene: TRBD2
len: 19
v_gene: TRBV7-9
CDR3nt: TGTGCCAGCAGCTCCGGAGTATTAGCGGGAGGGAACCCCTACAATGAGCAGTTCTTC
CDR3aa: CASSSGVLAGGNPYNEQFF

j_gene: TRBJ2-7
abundance: NA
d_gene: TRBD2
len: 16
v_gene: TRBV13
CDR3nt: TGTGCCAGCAGCACAGGGACTAGCGGCCATAACTACGAGCAGTACTTC
CDR3aa: CASSTGTSGHNYEQYF

j_gene: TRBJ2-4
abundance: many
d_gene: TRBD1
len: 16
v_gene: TRBV7-2
CDR3nt: TGTGCCAGCAGCCCGGACAGGGGGCTTTCCAAAAACATTCAGTACTTC
CDR3aa: CASSPDRGLSKNIQYF

j_gene: TRBJ1-1
abundance: NA
d_gene: NA
len: 15
v_gene: TRBV9
CDR3nt: TGTGCCAGCACCGGCAGTTCGTCTAGGGGAACTGAAGCTTTCTTT
CDR3aa: CASTGSSSRGTEAFF

j_gene: TRBJ1-5
abundance: NA
d_gene: NA
len: 14
v_gene: TRBV5-1
CDR3nt: TGCGCCAGCAGCTCCCGGGGAGGCAATCAGCCCCAGCATTTT
CDR3aa: CASSSRGGNQPQHF

j_gene: TRBJ2-2
abundance: NA
d_gene: NA
len: 15
v_gene: TRBV9
CDR3nt: TGTGCCAGCAGCGTTTCTGGTCCACGGGCCGGGGAGCTGTTTTTT
CDR3aa: CASSVSGPRAGELFF

j_gene: TRBJ2-6
abundance: NA
d_gene: NA
len: 13
v_gene: TRBV28
CDR3nt: TGTGCCAGCAGTTTGGCTGCCGCTTACGTCCTGACTTTC
CDR3aa: CASSLAAAYVLTF

j_gene: TRBJ2-2
abundance: many
d_gene: TRBD1
len: 14
v_gene: TRBV20-1
CDR3nt: TGCAGTGCCCAAACCACAGGGGTGGCCGGGGAGCTGTTTTTT
CDR3aa: CSAQTTGVAGELFF

j_gene: TRBJ1-4
abundance: few
d_gene: NA
len: 15
v_gene: TRBV12-3/TRBV12-4
CDR3nt: TGTGCCAGCAGTTTGGGAAGGGCCGGGGGTGAAAAACTGTTTTTT
CDR3aa: CASSLGRAGGEKLFF

j_gene: TRBJ1-3
abundance: many
d_gene: NA
len: 16
v_gene: TRBV11-1
CDR3nt: TGTGCCAGCAGCCCAGGGACAACATCCTCTGGAAACACCATATATTTT
CDR3aa: CASSPGTTSSGNTIYF

j_gene: TRBJ2-1
abundance: many
d_gene: NA
len: 12
v_gene: TRBV6-2/TRBV6-3
CDR3nt: TGTGCCAGCAGTCACGACTACAATGAGCAGTTCTTC
CDR3aa: CASSHDYNEQFF

j_gene: TRBJ2-1
abundance: few
d_gene: NA
len: 15
v_gene: TRBV20-1
CDR3nt: TGCAGTGCTAGGTTGAGGGGGAGCTCCTACAATGAGCAGTTCTTC
CDR3aa: CSARLRGSSYNEQFF

j_gene: TRBJ1-1
abundance: NA
d_gene: NA
len: 12
v_gene: TRBV2
CDR3nt: TGTGCCAGCAGTGCCACAGGGAGAGAAGCTTTCTTT
CDR3aa: CASSATGREAFF

j_gene: TRBJ2-7
abundance: NA
d_gene: NA
len: 14
v_gene: TRBV4-1
CDR3nt: TGCGCCAGCAGCCAGGGCAGGGGATTCAAGGAGCAGTACTTC
CDR3aa: CASSQGRGFKEQYF

j_gene: TRBJ2-1
abundance: few
d_gene: TRBD2
len: 16
v_gene: TRBV3-1
CDR3nt: TGTGCCAGCAGCCCACAAGCGGGATGGTCCTACAATGAGCAGTTCTTC
CDR3aa: CASSPQAGWSYNEQFF

j_gene: TRBJ2-4
abundance: few
d_gene: TRBD2
len: 20
v_gene: TRBV7-6
CDR3nt: TGTGCCAGCAGCCACCCCCGGCGGACTAGCGGGAGGGGATCCAAAAACATTCAGTACTTC
CDR3aa: CASSHPRRTSGRGSKNIQYF

j_gene: TRBJ2-7
abundance: NA
d_gene: NA
len: 11
v_gene: TRBV4-3
CDR3nt: TGCGCCAGCAGCCAAGGAGTTAATCAGTACTTC
CDR3aa: CASSQGVNQYF